These 6 T cell receptor beta chains share one sample of origin, sequenced in a study of T cells in women clearing cervical HPV infection (dated by TCRdb to between 2018 and 2020). Libraries came from the immunoSEQ multiplex PCR assay. The source is immuneACCESS, and TCRdb retained only in-frame sequences with V and J called. Part of the clones is not carried over; for the studies checked, unresolved V genes explain less than half of this, and the remainder is unexplained. The record for this sample contains about 37,000 clones. The ten largest clones capture 1.6% of the sample. Material for sequencing was blood buffy coat. The origin of the receptors is a woman aged 18 to 69 with a cervical HPV16 infection that either progressed to CIN3+ or cleared (not recorded which).

Remarks on this clone: The read terminates 3 residues ahead of where the CDR3 ends, so the germline J gene completes it. This chain uses TRBV30 with TRBJ2-3; the D is unclear. The germline V gene encodes CDR1 GTSNPN and CDR2 SVGIG (reference sequence). The CDR3 sequence is 11 residues long. CDR3 DNA, as far as it was read: TGTGCCTGGAGTCTAAAAGAGACG. As protein: CAWSLKET. In full, the CDR3 is CAWSLKETQYF.

A remark on this clone: The CDR3 end is not reached by the read, which stops 3 residues before it; the germline J gene fills it in. The chain links TRBV10-1 to TRBJ2-5, with a possible D match to TRBD1 (5 bases). CDR3 length: 13 residues. V lost 3 bases and J 4 bases, leaving 9 bases between the germline ends. Germline V gene data show CDR1 as WNHNN and CDR2 as SYGVQD (reference sequence). CDR3 sequence: CASSEWQGETQYF. Partial CDR3 DNA: TGCGCCAGCAGTGAATGGCAGGGAGAGACC.

A note on this clone: The CDR3 end lies 3 residues beyond the end of the read and is filled in from the germline J gene. This chain links TRBV7-2 with TRBJ2-1, with D possibly TRBD1 on 6 matching bases. Trimming cost V 4 bases and J 9 bases, with 13 bases left between them. This CDR3 is built from 13 residues. Germline values: CDR1 SGHTA, CDR2 FQGNSA. The CDR3: CASSSGQKGEQFF. The part of the CDR3 DNA that was read is TGTGCCAGCAGCTCCGGACAGAAGGGTGAG. The variable domain in full, completed from reference TRBV7-2 and TRBJ2-1, reads GAGVSQSPSNKVTEKGKDVELRCDPISGHTALYWYRQSLGQGLEFLIYFQGNSAPDKSGLPSDRFSAERTGGSVSTLTIQRTQQEDSAVYLCASSSGQKGEQFFGPGTRLTVL.

In the case of this clone: The CDR3 goes on 3 residues after the read ends, and that part is filled in from the germline J gene. V and J are TRBV18 and TRBJ1-4; tentatively, D is TRBD1 (5 bases). The CDR3 covers 16 residues. CDR1 KGHSH and CDR2 LQKENI come from the germline V gene. The covered CDR3 bases are TGTGCCAGCTCACCGAAAGGAGGGTCTGGGGCCAACGTA. It is translated as CASSPKGGSGANV. The whole CDR3 sequence is CASSPKGGSGANVLFF.

Points on this clone: The read stops 3 residues short of the end of the CDR3; the missing end is completed from the germline J gene. This rearrangement joins TRBV11-2 to TRBJ2-5, with 8 bases that match TRBD1. V dropped 4 bases and J dropped 5; count of bases not matched to a gene: 9. In germline, CDR1 is SGHAT, CDR2 FQNNGV. This CDR3 has 15 residues. The part of the CDR3 DNA that was read is TGTGCCAGCAGCTCACGTCCGACAGGGGAGGAGACC. Protein: CASSSRPTGEET. The entire CDR3 reads CASSSRPTGEETQYF.

On this clone itself: Sequencing ends 3 residues short of the CDR3 end; the germline J gene provides the rest. The genes are TRBV5-4 and TRBJ2-3; 7 bases fit TRBD2. Germline V gene data show CDR1 as SGHNT and CDR2 as YYREEE (reference sequence). V lost 7 bases, J lost 4 bases, and 15 bases stayed unmatched. The CDR3 extends over 16 amino acids. Incomplete CDR3 DNA: TGTGCCAGCCAACTGGGGACTGACGGGGGGTCAGATACG. Protein product: CASQLGTDGGSDT. The CDR3 as a whole reads CASQLGTDGGSDTQYF. Using reference TRBV5-4 and TRBJ2-3 for the parts outside the CDR3, the full variable domain is ETGVTQSPTHLIKTRGQQVTLRCSSQSGHNTVSWYQQALGQGPQFIFQYYREEENGRGNFPPRFSGLQFPNYSSELNVNALELDDSALYLCASQLGTDGGSDTQYFGPGTRLTVL.